The rows below give T cell receptor beta chains drawn from one sample of a study of lung T cells in sarcoidosis with Löfgren's syndrome. MiXCR was run by TCRdb on the reads, yielding one entry per CDR3 protein. Here the sample spans more than 50,000 distinct CDR3 sequences, about 20% being singletons. The sequenced sample consisted of CD4+ T cells from PBMCs. These receptors were obtained from a human donor with sarcoidosis (Löfgren's syndrome or another form), or a control subject (not recorded which). Each CDR3 is given with its conserved first and last residue. The D gene is left open where the match is weak. For some rows the clone size is stated as once, few or many, or as a class when expanded; others skip it.

j_gene	abundance	d_gene	v_gene	CDR3nt	CDR3aa
TRBJ1-2	NA	NA	TRBV28	TGTGCCAGCAGTTTATCCGGGATAGGGGATTTCTATGGCTACACCTTC	CASSLSGIGDFYGYTF
TRBJ1-3	many	NA	TRBV20-1	TGCAGTGCTTTCTCTCCCTCTGGAAACACCATATATTTT	CSAFSPSGNTIYF
TRBJ1-1	many	NA	TRBV6-1	TGTGCCAGCAGCCCGGGTGGGGAGTTATACACTGAAGCTTTCTTT	CASSPGGELYTEAFF
TRBJ1-5	many	NA	TRBV7-8	TGTGCCAGCAGCTTAGGGGCAGGGACTTCCAATCAGCCCCAGCATTTT	CASSLGAGTSNQPQHF
TRBJ2-2	few	TRBD2	TRBV7-2	TGTGCCAGCAGCTACAACCCGACTAGCGGGAGTTCCGGGGAGCTGTTTTTT	CASSYNPTSGSSGELFF
TRBJ2-1	few	NA	TRBV19	TGTGCCAGTAGTATAGATAAGGTTCTCTCCTACAATGAGCAGTTCTTC	CASSIDKVLSYNEQFF
TRBJ2-1	many	TRBD2	TRBV4-2	TGTGCCAGCAGCCAAGCTCTAGGGACTAGTCGCGGCAATGAGCAGTTCTTC	CASSQALGTSRGNEQFF
TRBJ2-3	few	NA	TRBV12-3/TRBV12-4	TGTGCCAGCAGTTTAGAGGGCAGAGACACAGATACGCAGTATTTT	CASSLEGRDTDTQYF
TRBJ1-4	once	NA	TRBV4-1	TGCGCCAGCAGCCAAGTTCGAGGAGAGCAGAATGAAAAACTGTTTTTT	CASSQVRGEQNEKLFF
TRBJ2-5	NA	NA	TRBV19	TGTGCCAGGAGTCCCTGGGGCAGACAAGAGACCCAGTACTTC	CARSPWGRQETQYF
TRBJ2-3	many	NA	TRBV25-1	TGTGCCAGCAGTTACACGGACGGATCTAGCACAGATACGCAGTATTTT	CASSYTDGSSTDTQYF
TRBJ2-2	many	NA	TRBV20-1	TGCAGTGCCCGAAACACCGGGGAGCTGTTTTTT	CSARNTGELFF
TRBJ1-5	few	NA	TRBV2	TGTGCCAGCAGTGAATCGCGGGGGGCGAATCAGCCCCAGCATTTT	CASSESRGANQPQHF
TRBJ2-5	many	NA	TRBV25-1	TGTGCCAGCAGTTCCCACGGGACGGCCGACGAGACCCAGTACTTC	CASSSHGTADETQYF
TRBJ1-5	many	TRBD1	TRBV28	TGTGCCAGCAGGGGAGGGACAGAAGCGCGACCCCAGCATTTT	CASRGGTEARPQHF
TRBJ1-5	NA	NA	TRBV11-2	TGTGCCAGCAGCGTACGTTCCTCCAATCAGCCCCAGCATTTT	CASSVRSSNQPQHF
TRBJ1-5	many	NA	TRBV20-1	TGCAGTGCAAGGGGGACGGTAAATCAGCCCCAGCATTTT	CSARGTVNQPQHF
TRBJ1-2	NA	TRBD1	TRBV12-3/TRBV12-4	TGTGCCAGCAGTTTAGGACAGGGCCTCTATGGCTACACCTTC	CASSLGQGLYGYTF
TRBJ2-3	NA	NA	TRBV10-3	TGTGCCATCAGTGAGGGAACAGATACGCAGTATTTT	CAISEGTDTQYF
TRBJ1-3	many	NA	TRBV5-8	TGTGCCAGCAGCTATGACAGGTTCTCTGGAAACACCATATATTTT	CASSYDRFSGNTIYF
TRBJ1-2	NA	NA	TRBV6-2/TRBV6-3	TGTGCCAGCGGTCTCAGGGAGACGAGCTATGGCTACACCTTC	CASGLRETSYGYTF
TRBJ2-1	NA	NA	TRBV19	TGTGCCAGTAGTATAGATCGACGGGGACCGGCTGAGCAGTTCTTC	CASSIDRRGPAEQFF
TRBJ2-3	many	TRBD2	TRBV25-1	TGTGCCAGCAGTGATCGCGGGAGGGCCTACGATACGCAGTATTTT	CASSDRGRAYDTQYF
TRBJ1-1	NA	TRBD1	TRBV18	TGTGCCAGCTCACCAGCGGGACAGGGGGCTGAAGCTTTCTTT	CASSPAGQGAEAFF
TRBJ1-5	many	NA	TRBV6-1	TGTGCCAGCAGTTCAGTACTTGGGCATCAGCCCCAGCATTTT	CASSSVLGHQPQHF
TRBJ1-1	many	NA	TRBV28	TGTGCCAGCAGTTTAACCCAGGCCTCGAACACTGAAGCTTTCTTT	CASSLTQASNTEAFF
TRBJ1-1	NA	NA	TRBV11-1	TGTGCCAGCAGCGCCAAGACCTGGACCACTGAAGCTTTCTTT	CASSAKTWTTEAFF